This TCR beta chain was documented in a study of CXCR3-negative and CXCR3-positive naive CD8 T cells. Study results and caveats: More hydrophobic TRB CDR3s occurred in CXCR3-positive than in CXCR3-negative naive cells. The study inferred TCR strength from TRB CDR3 properties and found comparable surface CD5 between naive subsets.

UMI-labeled 5' RACE TRB cDNA libraries were prepared from the cells. Reanalyzing the 5' RACE reads, TCRdb keeps one entry per CDR3 protein, without DNA. The sample yields approximately 59,000 distinct CDR3 sequences, of which the top ten take up about 0.71%. A remark on this clonotype: No antigen is known for it.

The source of this sequence is a human donor in good health. Some clones in this sample may be carry-over from other donors' samples. The sample comprised naive CXCR3+ CD8+ T cells from blood. Indicated subset: CD45RO-CCR7+CD27+CD95- naive CD8+ T cells expressing CXCR3 (TNR3+).

The CDR3 protein is CASSYDRGDSYEQYF. This chain links TRBV7-9 with TRBJ2-7; TCRdb outputs TRBD1, but without DNA this stays unchecked. Germline V lookup: CDR1 SEHNR, CDR2 FQNEAQ (reference sequence). This CDR3 is 15 amino acids long.